These T cell receptor beta chains were read from a single sample in a study of blood T cell repertoires in COVID-19. Profiled with immunoSEQ multiplex PCR; TCRdb holds only in-frame clones, not every one. The sample holds under 200,000 clones, 70% to 85% seen once. The source material was PBMCs or T cells enriched from blood (not recorded which). All receptors come from a man aged 50-60 years who had recovered from COVID-19. CDR3s include the opening cysteine and the closing phenylalanine or tryptophan. D genes are given only for firm matches. Clone size is stated in some rows and not others, as once, few, many or a class when expanded.

TRBV6-2/TRBV6-3,TRBJ1-2,TRBD1,once,TGTGCCAGCAGTTACGACAGGGATAACTATGGCTACACCTTC,CASSYDRDNYGYTF
TRBV7-3,TRBJ2-3,NA,NA,TGTGCCAGCAGCTCGCCTCGACATCCACAAAGCACAGATACGCAGTATTTT,CASSSPRHPQSTDTQYF
TRBV11-3,TRBJ1-4,NA,NA,TGTGCCAGCAGCTTAGTTGGAGGGCGGGGGACAACTAATGAAAAACTGTTTTTT,CASSLVGGRGTTNEKLFF
TRBV4-2,TRBJ2-1,NA,few,TGTGCCAGCAGCCAATTCGTGGGGGCAGGGACCAATGAGCAGTTCTTC,CASSQFVGAGTNEQFF
TRBV7-9,TRBJ1-2,TRBD1,NA,TGTGCCAGCAGCCGGACGGGACAGGCAGGGGGCTACACCTTC,CASSRTGQAGGYTF
TRBV27,TRBJ2-7,TRBD1,NA,TGTGCCAGCAGTTCCACCGGGACAGGTATATCCTACGAGCAGTACTTC,CASSSTGTGISYEQYF
TRBV4-1,TRBJ2-3,TRBD2,NA,TGCGCCAGCAGCCACCCGGGGGGTGGGGATACGCAGTATTTT,CASSHPGGGDTQYF
TRBV25-1,TRBJ2-7,TRBD2,NA,TGTGCCAGCAGTGCCTTGACTAGCGGGGAGGCCGAGCAGTACTTC,CASSALTSGEAEQYF
TRBV5-1,TRBJ2-7,NA,NA,TGCGCCAGCAGCTCAGCCGGGACACTGAGCTCCTACGAGCAGTACTTC,CASSSAGTLSSYEQYF
TRBV2,TRBJ1-6,TRBD1,NA,TGTGCCAGCACCGGACAGGGGAGTAATTCACCCCTCCACTTT,CASTGQGSNSPLHF
TRBV18,TRBJ1-4,TRBD1,few,TGTGCCAGCTCATCGGGACAGCCGCAGTCGGGTGAAAAACTGTTTTTT,CASSSGQPQSGEKLFF
TRBV2,TRBJ2-5,TRBD1,NA,TGTGCCAGCAGTGGGGGGCTGACAGGGCCCTATGCAGAGACCCAGTACTTC,CASSGGLTGPYAETQYF
TRBV28,TRBJ1-6,NA,few,TGTGCCAGCAGTCCAGGGCAGGGTTATAATTCACCCCTCCACTTT,CASSPGQGYNSPLHF
TRBV13,TRBJ2-7,NA,NA,TGTGCCAGCAGCCGGGGGACGGGGAACACCTACGAGCAGTACTTC,CASSRGTGNTYEQYF
TRBV5-1,TRBJ2-4,NA,few,TGCGCCAGCAGCTTGGGTTGGTCTCGGGACATAGAAAACATTCAGTACTTC,CASSLGWSRDIENIQYF
TRBV2,TRBJ1-6,TRBD1,once,TGTGCCAGCACTGGACAGGTCGGTTCCGGGTCCTATAATTCACCCCTCCACTTT,CASTGQVGSGSYNSPLHF
TRBV6-1,TRBJ2-3,NA,NA,TGTGCCAGCAGTGAAGGTTGGCAGAACACAGATACGCAGTATTTT,CASSEGWQNTDTQYF
TRBV10-1,TRBJ1-2,TRBD1,NA,TGCGCCAGCCCTTGGCCAGGGGGAATAGTTGGCTACACCTTC,CASPWPGGIVGYTF
TRBV19,TRBJ1-2,NA,NA,TGTGCCAGTAGAGCCACAGGACAGTACTATGGCTACACCTTC,CASRATGQYYGYTF
TRBV3-1/TRBV3-2,TRBJ1-2,NA,once,TGTGCCAGCAGCCCGCAAAGGACTCCATTGGGGTACACCTTC,CASSPQRTPLGYTF
TRBV4-1,TRBJ2-7,TRBD1,NA,TGCGCCAGCAGCTGGGACAGTGGAGCCTCCTACGAGCAGTACTTC,CASSWDSGASYEQYF
TRBV10-1,TRBJ1-1,NA,NA,TGCGCCAGCAGTGAGTTCAGGAACACTGAAGCTTTCTTT,CASSEFRNTEAFF
TRBV19,TRBJ1-2,NA,NA,TGTGCCAGTACTCAAGGCGGGACTCGGGGCTACACCTTC,CASTQGGTRGYTF
TRBV4-1,TRBJ1-6,NA,NA,TGCGCCAGCAGCCAAGATCGTTCACCCCTCCACTTT,CASSQDRSPLHF
TRBV9,TRBJ2-1,TRBD1,NA,TGTGCCAGCAGCGCCCGGGACAGGGCAAACAATGAGCAGTTCTTC,CASSARDRANNEQFF
TRBV27,TRBJ2-5,TRBD2,NA,TGTGCCAGCAGTTATACCGGCGGGGGGACACAAGAGACCCAGTACTTC,CASSYTGGGTQETQYF
TRBV19,TRBJ2-1,NA,NA,TGTGCCAGTAGTATAGATGGCAGCTACAATGAGCAGTTCTTC,CASSIDGSYNEQFF
TRBV5-4,TRBJ2-5,TRBD1,NA,TGTGCCAGCAGCCGGGACAGGGAAGAGACCCAGTACTTC,CASSRDREETQYF
TRBV7-9,TRBJ1-3,NA,NA,TGTGCCAGCAGCTCCAGGGTTTCAGGAAACACCATATATTTT,CASSSRVSGNTIYF
TRBV7-9,TRBJ2-2,TRBD1,NA,TGTGCCAGCAGCTTTCGGACAGGGAACACCGGGGAGCTGTTTTTT,CASSFRTGNTGELFF
TRBV20-1,TRBJ2-7,TRBD2,NA,TGCAGTGCCAGTAGCGGGGGCGCCTACGAGCAGTACTTC,CSASSGGAYEQYF
TRBV15,TRBJ2-1,NA,few,TGTGCCACCAGCAGGGAGGGGGGGACCCAAACCTACAATGAGCAGTTCTTC,CATSREGGTQTYNEQFF
TRBV5-1,TRBJ1-6,NA,NA,TGCGCCAGCAGCTTGACCGACATCCTATATTCACCCCTCCACTTT,CASSLTDILYSPLHF
TRBV3-1/TRBV3-2,TRBJ1-6,NA,NA,TGTGCCAGCAGCCCAAGAGGTAATTCACCCCTCCACTTT,CASSPRGNSPLHF
TRBV30,TRBJ2-7,NA,NA,TGTGCCTGGAGTCTAGGGGGAAGCGAGCAGTACTTC,CAWSLGGSEQYF
TRBV5-4,TRBJ1-2,NA,NA,TGTGCCAGCCGACATGATGGTCGGCAGGCCCAACATACTAACTATGGCTACACCTTC,CASRHDGRQAQHTNYGYTF
TRBV7-9,TRBJ2-1,NA,NA,TGTGCCAGCAGCTTGGGCCACCAGAACAATGAGCAGTTCTTC,CASSLGHQNNEQFF
TRBV15,TRBJ2-7,TRBD2,NA,TGTGCCACCAGCAGAGATGGCGGGGGCTCCTACGAGCAGTACTTC,CATSRDGGGSYEQYF
TRBV21-1,TRBJ2-7,NA,NA,TGTGCCAGCAGCAAATGGGGCGGTAGGCCATCCTACGAGCAGTACTTC,CASSKWGGRPSYEQYF
TRBV7-9,TRBJ1-1,NA,NA,TGTGCCAGCAGCCTGGGGCCTCCGAACACTGAAGCTTTCTTT,CASSLGPPNTEAFF
TRBV10-2,TRBJ2-7,NA,NA,TGCGCCAGCACTGAGGGAGGATACGAGCAGTACTTC,CASTEGGYEQYF
TRBV5-6,TRBJ1-2,NA,NA,TGTGCCAGCAGCTTGCGAGGAGCGTCACTATATGGCTACACCTTC,CASSLRGASLYGYTF
TRBV14,TRBJ2-2,TRBD1,NA,TGTGCCAGCAGCCCGACAGGGAGAGGCACCGGGGAGCTGTTTTTT,CASSPTGRGTGELFF
TRBV14,TRBJ1-6,NA,NA,TGTGCCAGCGCAGGGAACTATAATTCACCCCTCCACTTT,CASAGNYNSPLHF
TRBV3-1/TRBV3-2,TRBJ2-5,NA,NA,TGTGCCAGCAGCCAAGGGGTCGGCGGGGTGGAGACCCAGTACTTC,CASSQGVGGVETQYF
TRBV7-2,TRBJ1-4,NA,NA,TGTGCCAGCAGCTTAGAGGGGCCAGAGTGGGAAAAACTGTTTTTT,CASSLEGPEWEKLFF
TRBV30,TRBJ1-5,NA,NA,TGTGCCTGGGACGGGGGGTCCAATCAGCCCCAGCATTTT,CAWDGGSNQPQHF
TRBV7-9,TRBJ2-3,TRBD1,NA,TGTGCCAGCAGCTTGGGACAGGGCAGGAAATACACAGATACGCAGTATTTT,CASSLGQGRKYTDTQYF
TRBV4-1,TRBJ2-7,TRBD1,NA,TGCGCCAGCAGCTTCGACAGGGGTCCATACGAGCAGTACTTC,CASSFDRGPYEQYF
TRBV9,TRBJ2-5,TRBD1,once,TGTGCCAGCAGCGTTAATTGGGACAGCCAAGAGACCCAGTACTTC,CASSVNWDSQETQYF
TRBV27,TRBJ1-6,NA,many,TGTGCCAGTCAGGACAACAGGGCTTCACCCCTCCACTTT,CASQDNRASPLHF
TRBV5-4,TRBJ1-1,TRBD1,NA,TGTGCCAGCAGCCGAGGGACAGGGAACACTGAAGCTTTCTTT,CASSRGTGNTEAFF
TRBV7-9,TRBJ1-5,NA,NA,TGTGCCAGCACCGCGCACTTAGATCAGCCCCAGCATTTT,CASTAHLDQPQHF
TRBV6-4,TRBJ2-3,NA,many,TGTGCCAGCAGTGTAATTCCCACAGATACGCAGTATTTT,CASSVIPTDTQYF